Sequencing of this T cell receptor beta chain was carried out in a study of T cells in Graves' hyperthyroidism and ophthalmopathy. This sample holds PBMCs from approximately 10 ml fresh peripheral blood. Only a few counts were recorded for this clonotype. This CDR3 has 21 amino acids. Trimming removed 3 bases from V and 0 bases from J; junction bases left unmatched: 16. Looked up from germline, CDR1 is SGHDN and CDR2 is FVKESK. Researchers amplified the TCR beta CDR3 regions from RNA transcripts. HTBI primers were employed in a first-round RT-PCR of the TCR CDR3. TCRdb processed the multiplex PCR reads anew with MiXCR; each CDR3 protein has one entry. The sample has hundreds of thousands of distinct CDR3 sequences, 20% to 25% seen once.

This receptor was identified in a man over 45 with Graves' hyperthyroidism. The gene calls are TRBV14 and TRBJ2-3; 12 bases agree with TRBD1. Sequencing was carried out using blood. The DNA of the CDR3 is TGTGCCAGCAGCCAGGGCCCCCGGGACAGGGGGCAGGGGATGAGCACAGATACGCAGTATTTT. This gives the protein CASSQGPRDRGQGMSTDTQYF.